The T cell receptor beta chain under discussion was sequenced for a study of CD4 T cells in relation to SARS-CoV-2 and coronaviruses. Across the study: Negative control cultures got HIV-1 Nef peptides or no peptide. The restricting HLA molecule for shared crossreactive spike epitopes was mapped.

TCRdb's table, derived via immunoSEQ multiplex PCR, lists solely in-frame clones and lacks some. The sample shows about 27,000 clones, around 73% of them seen only once. The unexposed donors gave CD4+ T cells in 2011-2018, prior to COVID-19. Isolation of CD4+ T cells took place after less than 11 days in culture. Testing used SARS-CoV-2 S/N and four cold-coronavirus spikes on unexposed-donor CD4+ T cells, cells permitting. PBMCs were plated at around 2.1 million per well in IL-2-containing medium. Germline V gives CDR1 MNHEY, CDR2 SVGAGI. V was shortened by 0 bases and J by 4 bases, with 9 bases between the two germline ends. The CDR3 loop spans 14 amino acids. Details on this clone: Its antigen remains unidentified.

This sequence was found in a human donor in good health. V and J are TRBV6-5 and TRBJ1-2; D remains unclear. Sequencing used CD4+ T cells from PBMCs, cultured in vitro. The DNA of the CDR3 is TGTGCCAGCAGTTACTCGTCCCCTACCTATGGCTACACCTTC. Encoded protein: CASSYSSPTYGYTF.